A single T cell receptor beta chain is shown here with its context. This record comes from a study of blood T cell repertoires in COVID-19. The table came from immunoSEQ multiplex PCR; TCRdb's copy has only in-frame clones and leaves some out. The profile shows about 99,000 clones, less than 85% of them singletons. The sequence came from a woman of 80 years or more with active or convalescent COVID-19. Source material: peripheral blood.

The CDR3 here is CASIEQGATEAFF. The CDR3 DNA reads TGTGCCAGTATCGAACAGGGAGCCACTGAAGCTTTCTTT. This sequence joins TRBV19 and TRBJ1-1, with D possibly matching TRBD1 (6 bases). V dropped 7 bases and J dropped 4 bases, with 13 bases sitting between them. CDR1 and CDR2 (germline): LNHDA, SQIVND (reference sequence). The CDR3 is 13 amino acids.